What follows is one T cell receptor (beta chain) and its context. Its target is not known. This entry belongs to a study of identical twins. Study-wide findings and caveats: Twins showed weaker excess sharing in their beta out-of-frame sequences. It was cross-sectional statistical analysis, not following the same donors, that the conclusions relied on.

TCRdb passed the 5' RACE reads through MiXCR, listing each CDR3 protein once. The data show 250,000 to 350,000 distinct CDR3 sequences, approximately 8.5% seen once. No donor was unhealthy or non-Caucasian. This sample was shared with a second study, whose subject was yellow fever vaccine responses in identical twins.

The TCR was taken from a woman under 30 in good health. The sample was memory (CD45RO+) T cells sorted from blood.

The CDR3 sequence: CASRGTVSSYNEQFF. DNA for the CDR3: TGTGCCAGCAGAGGAACTGTGAGCTCCTACAATGAGCAGTTCTTC. The chain couples TRBV6-1 to TRBJ2-1; D is unresolved. Germline assignment: CDR1 MNHNS and CDR2 SASEGT. The CDR3 is 15 residues long. V gave up 6 bases and J gave up 0 bases, with 12 bases separating them.